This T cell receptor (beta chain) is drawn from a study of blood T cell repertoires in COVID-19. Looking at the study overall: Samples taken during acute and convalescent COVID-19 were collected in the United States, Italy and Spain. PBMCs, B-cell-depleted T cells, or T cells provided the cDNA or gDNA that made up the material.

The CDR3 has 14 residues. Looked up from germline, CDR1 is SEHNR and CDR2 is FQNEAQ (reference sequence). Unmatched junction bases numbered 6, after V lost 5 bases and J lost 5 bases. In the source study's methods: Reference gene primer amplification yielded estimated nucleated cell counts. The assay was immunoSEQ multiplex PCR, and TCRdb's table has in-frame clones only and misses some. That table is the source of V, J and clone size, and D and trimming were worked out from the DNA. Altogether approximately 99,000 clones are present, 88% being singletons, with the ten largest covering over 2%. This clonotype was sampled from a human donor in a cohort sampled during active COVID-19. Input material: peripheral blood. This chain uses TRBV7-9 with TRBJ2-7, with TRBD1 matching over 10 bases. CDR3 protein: CASSTRDRGHEQYF. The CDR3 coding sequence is TGTGCCAGCAGCACCCGGGACAGGGGCCACGAGCAGTACTTC.